A single sample is the source of the 20 T cell receptor beta chains below, sequenced in a study of siplizumab effects on memory and regulatory T cells (dated by TCRdb to between 2018 and 2021). Library prep was done by the immunoSEQ multiplex PCR assay. Here the immuneACCESS table is served through TCRdb, limited to in-frame sequences with V and J called. Missing clones are a known gap in these copies; in checked studies unresolved V genes cover under half, and the rest lacks a known reason. The sample yields tens of thousands of clones; about 90% were counted once. Of the sample, roughly 30% falls within the top ten clones. Sequencing was done on a sample of CD8+ T cells sorted from blood. These receptors were obtained from a human donor in good health.

The gene calls are TRBV25-1 and TRBJ2-3; weak D call: TRBD2 (6 bases). The CDR3 runs to 18 residues. V was cut by 1 base and J by 3 bases, with 20 bases left in between. Germline V gene lookup returns CDR1 MGHDK and CDR2 SYGVNS. The CDR3 sequence is CASSELDGTPGSTDTQYF. The CDR3 DNA reads TGTGCCAGCAGTGAATTGGATGGGACTCCGGGATCGACAGATACGCAGTATTTT.

This clone has just a few counts. The identical CDR3 is also encoded by other nucleotide sequences in the sample. This chain joins TRBV19 and TRBJ2-7; 7 nucleotides match TRBD1. CDR3 length: 13 amino acids. Germline CDR1 reads LNHDA; CDR2 reads SQIVND (reference sequence). J lost 2 bases, V lost 3 bases, and 1 base had no gene match. This chain's CDR3 is CASSIGTAYEQYF. The CDR3 DNA follows: TGTGCCAGTAGTATCGGGACAGCCTACGAGCAGTACTTC.

Note on this clone: The same CDR3 also results from other DNA sequences found in this sample. This chain links TRBV27 with TRBJ1-2, with unresolved D. V lost 2 bases to trimming and J lost 6 bases, with 7 bases between them. Germline assignment: CDR1 MNHEY and CDR2 SMNVEV (reference sequence). The CDR3 runs 12 residues. The CDR3 DNA reads as TGTGCCAGCAGTTTAACCGGGAATGGCTACACCTTC. It translates to CASSLTGNGYTF.

The rearrangement links TRBV19 to TRBJ2-7, with 9 nucleotides matching TRBD1. There are 14 residues in the CDR3. V trimming: 6 bases; J trimming: 1 base; junction bases outside the gene matches: 4. The germline V gene encodes CDR1 LNHDA and CDR2 SQIVND (reference sequence). Written as DNA, the CDR3 is TGTGCCAGTAGGAAGGACAGGGGTTCCTACGAGCAGTACTTC. It yields the protein CASRKDRGSYEQYF.

The rearrangement uses TRBV7-9 and TRBJ2-2; no clear D gene. The CDR3 contains 15 residues. Per the germline V gene, CDR1 is SEHNR and CDR2 is FQNEAQ (reference sequence). V was pared by 6 bases and J by 0 bases, with 11 bases between. CDR3 coding DNA: TGTGCCAGCAGAACCTTCGACCCGAACACCGGGGAGCTGTTTTTT. This codes for CASRTFDPNTGELFF.

The rearrangement joins TRBV7-2 to TRBJ2-7, with D perhaps matching TRBD1 (6 bases). This CDR3 region has 15 residues. CDR1 is SGHTA, CDR2 FQGNSA, per germline. The V gene lost 5 bases and the J gene lost 5 bases, with 19 bases spanning the gap. In DNA form, the CDR3 reads TGTGCCAGCAGCGTTTACCAAGGCGCAGGGGACGAGCAGTACTTC. Its translation is CASSVYQGAGDEQYF.

The chain links TRBV7-9 to TRBJ2-3; D not certain. This CDR3 spans 12 amino acids. V was trimmed by 5 bases and J by 6 bases, leaving 9 bases between them. Germline V CDR1 and CDR2: SEHNR, FQNEAQ (reference sequence). CDR3 protein: CASSPPGDTQYF. As DNA, the CDR3 is TGTGCCAGCAGCCCACCTGGGGATACGCAGTATTTT.

DNA for the CDR3: TGTGCCAGCAGCCAAGGGACAGGCTATTCACCCCTCCACTTT. Translation: CASSQGTGYSPLHF. V gene TRBV14 combines with J gene TRBJ1-6; 7 positions match TRBD1. The CDR3 has 14 residues. The germline CDR1 and CDR2 sequences are SGHDN and FVKESK. Unmatched junction bases numbered 2, after V lost 1 base and J lost 8 bases.

The chain carries TRBV6-5 and TRBJ1-4; D ambiguous. Germline-derived CDR1 and CDR2 are MNHEY and SVGAGI. The length of the CDR3 is 15 residues. Trimming cost V 5 bases and J 0 bases, with 10 bases left between them. CDR3: CASSPDYPTNEKLFF. In DNA, the CDR3 is TGTGCCAGCAGTCCGGATTACCCAACTAATGAAAAACTGTTTTTT.

This clone was seen once. The chain has TRBV7-5 and TRBJ2-5; the table's TRBD2 call for D was not verified on the DNA. TRBV7-5 is a known pseudogene. There are 17 residues in the CDR3. The CDR3 sequence is CARRPREGGEREETQYF. The CDR3 nucleotides are TGTGCCAGAAGGCCCAGGGAGGGAGGCGAGAGAGAAGAGACCCAGTACTTC.

The chain has TRBV7-9 and TRBJ2-3, with no clear D. Trimming removed 0 bases at V and 5 bases at J, with 6 bases between. CDR3 length equals 13 residues. CDR1 is SEHNR, CDR2 FQNEAQ, per germline (reference sequence). This CDR3 reads CASSLALRDTQYF. For the CDR3, the DNA is TGTGCCAGCAGCTTAGCGCTTAGAGATACGCAGTATTTT.

CDR3 DNA: TGTGCCAGCAGTTTGATACCCCAACTAGCGGGGGGGACAGATACGCAGTATTTT. Its translation is CASSLIPQLAGGTDTQYF. The chain carries TRBV27 and TRBJ2-3; TRBD2 matches 13 bases. From germline, CDR1 is MNHEY and CDR2 SMNVEV (reference sequence). V lost 3 bases to trimming and J lost 3 bases; unmatched junction nucleotides: 9. This CDR3 has 18 amino acids.

The chain links TRBV27 to TRBJ2-3; D remains ambiguous. CDR3 length: 13 residues. V gave up 6 bases and J gave up 6 bases, with 13 bases separating them. The germline V gene encodes CDR1 MNHEY and CDR2 SMNVEV (reference sequence). CDR3 nucleotide sequence: TGTGCCAGCAGCCCAATTCTAGAGGATACGCAGTATTTT. Translating it yields CASSPILEDTQYF.

The chain uses TRBV21-1 and TRBJ1-2. TRBV21-1 is noted as a pseudogene. CDR3 length: 15 residues. The CDR3, as DNA: TGTGCCAGCAGCAACGGGGCCTCCCCCTTCTATGGCTACACCTTC. The encoded protein is CASSNGASPFYGYTF.

V usage is TRBV29-1 and J usage is TRBJ1-1; TRBD1 is a possible D gene (5 bases). The CDR3 is made up of 12 amino acids. With 6 bases removed from V and 2 bases from J, the gap between germline ends came to 10 bases. Per germline, CDR1 SQVTM and CDR2 ANQGSEA. The CDR3 DNA reads TGCAGCGTCTGGGACGGAAACACTGAAGCTTTCTTT. Its protein product is CSVWDGNTEAFF.

The rearrangement joins TRBV5-1 to TRBJ2-2; D gene ambiguous. Germline V gene data show CDR1 as SGHRS and CDR2 as YFSETQ. Between the trimmed V and J ends, which lost 1 base and 6 bases, there was a span of 10 bases. The CDR3 sequence is 14 residues long. CDR3 bases: TGCGCCAGCAGCTTGTGGCTATCCTCCGGGGAGCTGTTTTTT. This translates into CASSLWLSSGELFF.

The chain couples TRBV2 to TRBJ1-1; maybe TRBD1 (5 bases). The V gene's germline CDR1 is SNHLY and CDR2 FYNNEI. The CDR3 runs to 13 residues. The germline V and J ends were trimmed by 11 bases and 4 bases, with 17 bases remaining between them. The DNA of the CDR3 is TGTGCCTTAAGATCGGGGGGTACCACTGAAGCTTTCTTT. Amino acids: CALRSGGTTEAFF.

The chain combines TRBV7-6 with TRBJ2-7; 13 bases agree with TRBD2. The CDR3 runs to 15 residues. The V gene's germline CDR1 is SGHVS and CDR2 FNYEAQ. V was clipped by 5 bases and J by 5 bases; unmatched bases: 6. This CDR3 is CASSDRTSGGHEQYF. CDR3 bases: TGTGCCAGCAGCGACAGGACTAGCGGGGGCCACGAGCAGTACTTC.

The rearrangement joins TRBV14 to TRBJ2-7, with TRBD2 matching 8 bases. Unmatched junction bases numbered 7, after V lost 3 bases and J lost 0 bases. The CDR3 spans 16 residues. Germline assignment: CDR1 SGHDN and CDR2 FVKESK. In DNA, the CDR3 is TGTGCCAGCAGCCATAGCGGGGCGCCACGCTCCTACGAGCAGTACTTC. It codes for CASSHSGAPRSYEQYF.

This clone appeared a few times. The CDR3 region is CASRTTFDSFYGYTF. DNA of the CDR3: TGTGCCAGCAGGACGACTTTTGACAGCTTCTATGGCTACACCTTC. The chain combines TRBV7-9 with TRBJ1-2, with D perhaps TRBD1 (5 bases). The CDR3 has 15 residues. Germline lookup yields CDR1 SEHNR and CDR2 FQNEAQ (reference sequence). Trimming took 6 bases from V and 4 from J, leaving 18 bases between them.